Each of the 21 T cell receptor beta chains below was sequenced from the same sample in a study of cytomegalovirus exposure and HLA in healthy donors. PCR primers comprised 60 Vbeta and 13 Jbeta primers. Assay used: immunoSEQ multiplex PCR; TCRdb lists only in-frame clones, some missing. The sample consists of about 120,000 clones, 60% to 80% of them appearing once. Sequenced input: PBMCs. The receptors derive from a man aged 25-40 years in good health and CMV-seronegative.

The gene calls are TRBV7-8 and TRBJ2-7; 9 bases line up with TRBD1. Germline CDR1 and CDR2: SGHVS and FQNEAQ. The CDR3 consists of 13 residues. V was clipped by 5 bases and J by 4 bases; unmatched bases: 3. As DNA, the CDR3 is TGTGCCAGCAGCGCGGACAGGGGATACGAGCAGTACTTC. Its protein is CASSADRGYEQYF.

This clone was found once. The rearrangement uses TRBV29-1 and TRBJ2-1; possible D gene TRBD1, 5 bases. Trimming removed 7 bases from V and 10 bases from J, with 14 bases in between. The CDR3 totals 11 residues. The germline gives CDR1 SQVTM, CDR2 ANQGSEA. CDR3 protein: CSAEIGVEQFF. CDR3 nucleotide sequence: TGCAGCGCAGAGATAGGGGTCGAGCAGTTCTTC.

The chain recombines TRBV28 with TRBJ1-2; a weak D match, TRBD1 (6 bases). Germline CDR1 and CDR2: MDHEN and SYDVKM. This CDR3 comprises 16 residues. Between the trimmed V and J ends, which lost 2 bases and 3 bases, there was a span of 16 bases. CDR3 region: CASSLHPRGADYGYTF. The CDR3 DNA reads as TGTGCCAGCAGTTTACATCCCCGGGGGGCGGACTATGGCTACACCTTC.

The chain is built from TRBV5-1 and TRBJ1-6; D remains unclear. CDR3 length equals 17 residues. Germline CDR1 reads SGHRS; CDR2 reads YFSETQ. The V and J ends lost 0 bases and 0 bases respectively, with 10 bases between them. The CDR3 nucleotides read TGCGCCAGCAGCTTGGGTCAGGCTATCTCCTATAATTCACCCCTCCACTTT. As protein: CASSLGQAISYNSPLHF.

The chain employs TRBV7-3 and TRBJ2-2; tentative D call: TRBD2 (6 bases). CDR1 and CDR2 from the germline V gene are SGHTA and FQGTGA. Trimming removed 4 bases from V and 3 bases from J, with 9 bases in between. The CDR3 sequence is 14 residues long. CDR3 region: CASSSGLYTGELFF. Here the CDR3 DNA reads TGTGCCAGCAGCTCGGGACTTTACACCGGGGAGCTGTTTTTT.

The chain has TRBV5-1 and TRBJ2-3; tentative D call: TRBD1 (6 bases). Germline V lookup: CDR1 SGHRS, CDR2 YFSETQ. There are 12 residues in the CDR3. V lost 4 bases and J lost 10, with 13 bases in between. The CDR3 is CASSITGSSQYF. CDR3 coding DNA: TGCGCCAGCAGCATTACAGGGAGTTCGCAGTATTTT.

The chain couples TRBV6-1 to TRBJ2-1, with unresolved D. Trimming cost V 2 bases and J 9 bases, with 14 bases left between them. CDR1 and CDR2 from the germline V gene are MNHNS and SASEGT. There are 14 residues in the CDR3. CDR3 in DNA: TGTGCCAGCAGTGAACTTGTGGTCTATGGTGAGCAGTTCTTC. Amino acid sequence: CASSELVVYGEQFF.

Remarks on this clone: This sample also contains other DNA sequences that code for the same CDR3. V is TRBV7-6 and J is TRBJ2-3; 10 bases fit TRBD1. V trimming: 6 bases; J trimming: 6 bases; junction bases outside the gene matches: 9. CDR3 size: 15 residues. Germline CDR1 is SGHVS and CDR2 is FNYEAQ. Here the CDR3 DNA reads TGTGCCAGCAGTCCCGGGACAGGGGTACCGGATACGCAGTATTTT. Residues: CASSPGTGVPDTQYF.

The CDR3 loop reads CASSQLTGEYGYTF. CDR3 coding DNA: TGCGCCAGCAGCCAATTGACAGGGGAGTATGGCTACACCTTC. The V and J genes are TRBV4-3 and TRBJ1-2; 8 bases line up with TRBD1. The J segment lost 5 bases and the V segment lost 2 bases, leaving 4 bases of the junction unmatched. The CDR3 is 14 amino acids. CDR1 is LGHNA and CDR2 is YSLEER in the germline V gene.

DNA of the CDR3: TGTGCCAGCAGCAGACCGGGACAAGAAGAGACCCAGTACTTC. This codes for CASSRPGQEETQYF. This chain links TRBV5-6 with TRBJ2-5; D is possibly TRBD1 (6 bases). Germline CDR1 and CDR2: SGHDT and YYEEEE. The V end was cut by 4 bases, the J end by 3 bases, with 13 bases between. The CDR3 has 14 residues.

This clone was seen only once. This sequence joins TRBV11-2 and TRBJ1-2; 11 bases are shared with TRBD1. V gave up 5 bases and J gave up 8 bases; unmatched junction bases: 10. The length of the CDR3 is 15 residues. CDR1 and CDR2 from the germline V gene are SGHAT and FQNNGV. In DNA form, the CDR3 reads TGTGCCAGCAGCGCACGGACAGGGGGCATGGGGGGCTACACCTTC. Amino acid sequence: CASSARTGGMGGYTF. The variable domain in full, completed from reference TRBV11-2 and TRBJ1-2, reads EAGVAQSPRYKIIEKRQSVAFWCNPISGHATLYWYQQILGQGPKLLIQFQNNGVVDDSQLPKDRFSAERLKGVDSTLKIQPAKLEDSAVYLCASSARTGGMGGYTFGSGTRLTVV.

This chain links TRBV5-1 with TRBJ1-2; D is uncertain. This CDR3 region has 12 residues. Germline V gives CDR1 SGHRS, CDR2 YFSETQ. V dropped 7 bases and J dropped 0 bases, with 7 bases sitting between them. The DNA for the CDR3 is TGCGCCAGCCCTGTTCCTAACTATGGCTACACCTTC. The encoded protein is CASPVPNYGYTF.

This clone was picked up a small number of times. This chain uses TRBV7-2 with TRBJ1-4; D is undetermined. CDR3 length: 13 amino acids. Germline V gives CDR1 SGHTA, CDR2 FQGNSA. Trimming stripped 2 bases from V and 8 bases from J, with 9 bases between. CDR3 residues: CASSLSPQEKLFF. The DNA for the CDR3 is TGTGCCAGCAGCTTATCTCCACAGGAAAAACTGTTTTTT.

The genes are TRBV19 and TRBJ2-7, with 10 bases lining up with TRBD2. Losses at the gene ends were 4 bases for V and 2 bases for J; bases not matched to a gene: 5. Germline CDR1 and CDR2: LNHDA and SQIVND (reference sequence). The CDR3 has 15 residues. The DNA of the CDR3 is TGTGCCAGTAGTACAGGACTAGCGGCCCCCTACGAGCAGTACTTC. It yields the protein CASSTGLAAPYEQYF.

The V call is TRBV6-4, the J call TRBJ2-7; TRBD2 aligns across 8 bases. Germline V lookup: CDR1 MRHNA, CDR2 SNTAGT. V trimming: 5 bases; J trimming: 2 bases; junction bases outside the gene matches: 11. The CDR3 covers 16 residues. Here the CDR3 reads CASSSPGGGRTYEQYF. The CDR3 region has the DNA TGTGCCAGCAGTTCCCCGGGGGGGGGTAGAACCTACGAGCAGTACTTC.

The V and J genes are TRBV7-8 and TRBJ1-1, with 8 bases lining up with TRBD1. V was pared by 5 bases and J by 4 bases, with 3 bases of the junction left unmatched. Germline V lookup: CDR1 SGHVS, CDR2 FQNEAQ. The CDR3 covers 13 residues. CDR3 nucleotides: TGTGCCAGCAGCCGTACAGGGGGCACTGAAGCTTTCTTT. Its protein is CASSRTGGTEAFF.

V gene TRBV28 combines with J gene TRBJ1-2; D is perhaps TRBD1 (5 bases). CDR3 length: 13 amino acids. Per germline, CDR1 MDHEN and CDR2 SYDVKM. Trimming shortened V by 10 bases and J by 4 bases, and 16 bases separated the two germline ends. CDR3 nucleotides: TGTGCCACCCACCGGACATCCACCTATGGCTACACCTTC. It translates to CATHRTSTYGYTF.

The chain couples TRBV9 to TRBJ2-2, with unresolved D. Trimming shortened V by 0 bases and J by 6 bases, and 9 bases separated the two germline ends. Germline CDR1 reads SGDLS; CDR2 reads YYNGEE. This CDR3 is 14 amino acids long. In nucleotides, the CDR3 is TGTGCCAGCAGCGTAGGGCTCGGGTCCGGGGAGCTGTTTTTT. Protein sequence: CASSVGLGSGELFF.

This rearrangement joins TRBV21-1 to TRBJ1-2. TRBV21-1 is a documented pseudogene. The CDR3 sequence is 14 residues long. The CDR3 nucleotides read TGTGCCAGCAGCAAAGGTCGAGGATGTAATGGCTACACCTTC. As protein: CASSKGRGCNGYTF.

The rearrangement uses TRBV11-2 and TRBJ2-1; weak D call: TRBD1 (6 bases). Per the germline V gene, CDR1 is SGHAT and CDR2 is FQNNGV. This CDR3 is built from 12 residues. Trimming removed 5 bases at V and 10 bases at J, with 12 bases between. The CDR3 region has the DNA TGTGCCAGCAGCCCCACAGGGACAGAGCAGTTCTTC. Amino acid sequence: CASSPTGTEQFF.

The chain combines TRBV5-1 with TRBJ1-1, with TRBD1 matching over 10 bases. Germline V gives CDR1 SGHRS, CDR2 YFSETQ. V lost 3 bases and J lost 1; bases outside the gene matches: 0. The CDR3 has 14 amino acids. This CDR3 reads CASSWTGGNTEAFF. CDR3 sequence (DNA): TGCGCCAGCAGCTGGACAGGGGGGAACACTGAAGCTTTCTTT.